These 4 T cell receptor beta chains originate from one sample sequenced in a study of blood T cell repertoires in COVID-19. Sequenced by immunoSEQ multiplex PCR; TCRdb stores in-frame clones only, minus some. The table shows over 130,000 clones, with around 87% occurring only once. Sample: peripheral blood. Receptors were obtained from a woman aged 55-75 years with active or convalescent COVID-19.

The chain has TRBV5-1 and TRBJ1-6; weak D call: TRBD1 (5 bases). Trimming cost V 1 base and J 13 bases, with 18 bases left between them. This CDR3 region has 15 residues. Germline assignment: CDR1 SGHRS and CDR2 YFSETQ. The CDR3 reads CASSLNDSGEPPLHF. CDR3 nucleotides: TGCGCCAGCAGCTTGAACGATTCGGGGGAGCCTCCCCTCCACTTT. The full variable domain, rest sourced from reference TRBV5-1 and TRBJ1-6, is KAGVTQTPRYLIKTRGQQVTLSCSPISGHRSVSWYQQTPGQGLQFLFEYFSETQRNKGNFPGRFSGRQFSNSRSEMNVSTLELGDSALYLCASSLNDSGEPPLHFGNGTRLTVT.

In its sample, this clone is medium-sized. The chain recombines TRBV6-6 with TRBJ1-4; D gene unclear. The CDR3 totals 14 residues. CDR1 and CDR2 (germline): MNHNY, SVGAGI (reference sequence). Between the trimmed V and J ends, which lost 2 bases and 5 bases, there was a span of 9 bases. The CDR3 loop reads CASSYPETNEKLFF. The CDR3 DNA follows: TGTGCCAGCAGTTACCCGGAGACCAATGAAAAACTGTTTTTT.

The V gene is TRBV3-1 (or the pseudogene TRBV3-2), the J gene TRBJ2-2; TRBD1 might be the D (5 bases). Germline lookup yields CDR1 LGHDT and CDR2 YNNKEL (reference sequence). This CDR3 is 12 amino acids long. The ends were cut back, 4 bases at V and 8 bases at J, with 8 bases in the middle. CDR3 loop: CASSLGPGELFF. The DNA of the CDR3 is TGTGCCAGCAGCCTGGGGCCGGGGGAGCTGTTTTTT.

CDR3 coding DNA: TGTGCCAGCAGCTACACCTCCGGGACAGATTCACCCCTCCACTTT. Protein: CASSYTSGTDSPLHF. The chain joins TRBV6-5 to TRBJ1-6, with 7 nucleotides matching TRBD1. CDR3 length: 15 residues. Germline V gene sequence: CDR1 MNHEY, CDR2 SVGAGI. Trimming removed 6 bases from V and 8 bases from J; junction bases left unmatched: 10.